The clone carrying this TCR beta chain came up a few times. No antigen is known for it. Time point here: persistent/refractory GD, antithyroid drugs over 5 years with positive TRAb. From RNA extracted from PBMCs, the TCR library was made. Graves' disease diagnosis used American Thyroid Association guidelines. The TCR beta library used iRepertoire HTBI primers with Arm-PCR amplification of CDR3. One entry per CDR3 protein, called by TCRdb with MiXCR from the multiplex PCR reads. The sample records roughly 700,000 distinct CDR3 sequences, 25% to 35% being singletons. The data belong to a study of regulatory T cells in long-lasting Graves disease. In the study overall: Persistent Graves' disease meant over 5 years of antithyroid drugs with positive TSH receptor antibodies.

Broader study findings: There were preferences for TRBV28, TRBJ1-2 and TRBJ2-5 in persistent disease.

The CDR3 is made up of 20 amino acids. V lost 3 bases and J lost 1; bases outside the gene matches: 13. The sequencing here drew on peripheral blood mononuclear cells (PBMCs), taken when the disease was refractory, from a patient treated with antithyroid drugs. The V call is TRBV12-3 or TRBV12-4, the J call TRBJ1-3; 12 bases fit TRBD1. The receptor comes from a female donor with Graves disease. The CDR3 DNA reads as TGTGCCAGCAGTTTTAGGTCGGGGACAGGGGGCGTCCGGTCTGGAAACACCATATATTTT. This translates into CASSFRSGTGGVRSGNTIYF.